This T cell receptor beta chain was sequenced in a study of shared clonotypes between healthy human individuals. Overall study results and limits: Shared clonotypes across all four donors exceeded non-shared ones in generation probability. Only a few donors were included, so the genetic and exposure-history diversity represented was limited. Specimens sampled were limited to blood, with tissue repertoires likely differing. Roughly 5% of naive CD4 clonotypes were common to four donors.

With 2 bases clipped from V and 1 base from J, the junction kept 6 bases outside the gene matches. Germline-derived CDR1 and CDR2 are MNHNS and SASEGT. CDR3 length: 16 amino acids. Some clones are missing from TCRdb's copy, which holds only in-frame ones; the method was immunoSEQ multiplex PCR. This sample has over a million clones; around 75% occur once, and the top ten carry around 1.4%. With respect to this clone: Antigen specificity is unknown.

What was sequenced was memory CD4+ T cells sorted from blood. Subset reported: CD45RA-negative fraction. The rearrangement joins TRBV6-1 to TRBJ2-5, with TRBD2 matching over 8 bases. This TCR derives from a man younger than 35 in good health. CDR3 amino acids: CASSERRLALQETQYF. The DNA of the CDR3 is TGTGCCAGCAGTGAACGTCGACTAGCGCTCCAAGAGACCCAGTACTTC.